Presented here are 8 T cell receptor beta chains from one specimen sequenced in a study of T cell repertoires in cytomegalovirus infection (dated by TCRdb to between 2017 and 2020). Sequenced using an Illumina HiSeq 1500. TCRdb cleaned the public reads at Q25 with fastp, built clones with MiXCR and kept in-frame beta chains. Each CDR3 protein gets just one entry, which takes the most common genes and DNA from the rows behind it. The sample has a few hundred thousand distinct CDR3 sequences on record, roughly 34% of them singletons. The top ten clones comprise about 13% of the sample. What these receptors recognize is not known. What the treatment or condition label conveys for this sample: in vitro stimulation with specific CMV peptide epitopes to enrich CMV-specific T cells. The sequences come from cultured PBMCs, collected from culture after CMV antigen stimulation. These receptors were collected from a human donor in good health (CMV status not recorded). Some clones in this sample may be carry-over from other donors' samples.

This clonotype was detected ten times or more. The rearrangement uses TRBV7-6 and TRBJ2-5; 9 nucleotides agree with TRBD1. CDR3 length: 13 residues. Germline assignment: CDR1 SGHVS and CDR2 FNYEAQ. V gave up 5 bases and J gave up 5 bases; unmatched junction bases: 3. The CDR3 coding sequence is TGTGCCAGCAGCAAGGGACAGGGCGAGACCCAGTACTTC. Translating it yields CASSKGQGETQYF.

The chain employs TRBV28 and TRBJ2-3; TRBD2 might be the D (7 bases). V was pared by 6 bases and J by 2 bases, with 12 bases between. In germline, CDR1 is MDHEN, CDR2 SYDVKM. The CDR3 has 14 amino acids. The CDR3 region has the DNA TGTGCCAGCAGCACGCGGGGGCTCACAGATACGCAGTATTTT. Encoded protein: CASSTRGLTDTQYF.

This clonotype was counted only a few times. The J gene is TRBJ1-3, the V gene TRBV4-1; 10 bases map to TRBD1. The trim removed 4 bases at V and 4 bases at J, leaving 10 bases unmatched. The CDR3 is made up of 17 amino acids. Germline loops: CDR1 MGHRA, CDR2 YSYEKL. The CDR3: CASSRGTGVVSGNTIYF. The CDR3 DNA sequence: TGCGCCAGCAGCCGCGGGACAGGGGTGGTTTCGGGAAACACCATATATTTT.

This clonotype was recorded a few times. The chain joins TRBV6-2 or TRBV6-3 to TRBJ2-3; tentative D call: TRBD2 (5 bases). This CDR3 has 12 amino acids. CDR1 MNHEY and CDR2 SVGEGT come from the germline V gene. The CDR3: CAAGLITDTQYF. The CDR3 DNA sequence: TGTGCGGCGGGTCTAATCACAGATACGCAGTATTTT.

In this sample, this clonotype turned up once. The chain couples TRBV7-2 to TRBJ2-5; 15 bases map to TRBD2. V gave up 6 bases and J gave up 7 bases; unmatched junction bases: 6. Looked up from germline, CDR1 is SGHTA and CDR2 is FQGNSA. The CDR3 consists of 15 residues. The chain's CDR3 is CASSSGLAGGGTQYF. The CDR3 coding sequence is TGTGCCAGCAGTTCGGGACTAGCGGGAGGAGGGACCCAGTACTTC. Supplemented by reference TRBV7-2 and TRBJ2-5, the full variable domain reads GAGVSQSPSNKVTEKGKDVELRCDPISGHTALYWYRQSLGQGLEFLIYFQGNSAPDKSGLPSDRFSAERTGGSVSTLTIQRTQQEDSAVYLCASSSGLAGGGTQYFGPGTRLLVL.

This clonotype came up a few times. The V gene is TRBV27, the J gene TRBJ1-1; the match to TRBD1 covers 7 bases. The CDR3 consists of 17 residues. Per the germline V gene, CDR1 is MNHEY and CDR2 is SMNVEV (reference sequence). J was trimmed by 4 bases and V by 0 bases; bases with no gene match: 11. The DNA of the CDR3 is TGTGCCAGCAGTTTATCGCGACAGGGCCCGGGGGGCACTGAAGCTTTCTTT. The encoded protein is CASSLSRQGPGGTEAFF.

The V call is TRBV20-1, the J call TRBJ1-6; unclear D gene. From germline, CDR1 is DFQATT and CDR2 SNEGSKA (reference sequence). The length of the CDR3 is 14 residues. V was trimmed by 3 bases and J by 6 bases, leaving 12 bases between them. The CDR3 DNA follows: TGCAGTGCTAGCAGGCCCTCTCTTAATTCACCCCTCCACTTT. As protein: CSASRPSLNSPLHF.

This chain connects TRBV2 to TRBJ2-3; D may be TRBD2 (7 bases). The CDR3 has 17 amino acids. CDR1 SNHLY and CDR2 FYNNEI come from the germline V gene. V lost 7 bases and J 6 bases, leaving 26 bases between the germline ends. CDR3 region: CASNTGGGPGGKDTQYF. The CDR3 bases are TGTGCCAGCAACACCGGCGGGGGCCCCGGGGGAAAGGATACGCAGTATTTT.